These T cell receptor beta chains were read from a single sample in a study of CD8 T cells in ankylosing spondylitis. TCRdb redid the calling of the 5' RACE reads with MiXCR, one entry per CDR3 protein. The sample records under 30,000 distinct CDR3 sequences, approximately 8% being singletons. The sequencing input was blood. Receptors originate from a male donor with ankylosing spondylitis or in good health (not recorded which). CDR3s include the opening cysteine and the closing phenylalanine or tryptophan. The order of the fields is D gene, J gene, CDR3 length, clone size, V gene, CDR3 protein, CDR3 DNA. D genes are given only for firm matches. Size tells how often a clone was seen (once, few, many) or the class of an expanded clone, and some rows leave it out.

>NA|TRBJ2-7|12|many|TRBV12-3/TRBV12-4
CASSLGSYEQYF
TGTGCCAGCAGTTTGGGGAGCTACGAGCAGTACTTC
>TRBD1|TRBJ1-4|15|medium-sized|TRBV20-1
CSARPGTGNNEKLFF
TGCAGTGCTAGGCCCGGGACAGGCAATAATGAAAAACTGTTTTTT
>TRBD1|TRBJ2-3|16|NA|TRBV7-3
CASSPDRGSSTDTQYF
TGTGCCAGCAGCCCGGACAGGGGCTCGAGCACAGATACGCAGTATTTT
>NA|TRBJ2-1|14|few|TRBV5-1
CASSLGRLYNEQFF
TGCGCCAGCAGCTTAGGACGGCTTTACAATGAGCAGTTCTTC
>NA|TRBJ2-2|15|few|TRBV7-2
CASSMDSKSTGELFF
TGTGCCAGCAGCATGGACAGTAAATCGACCGGGGAGCTGTTTTTT
>TRBD1|TRBJ1-1|16|many|TRBV27
CASSLSTGGVNTEAFF
TGTGCCAGCAGTCTGTCGACAGGGGGCGTTAACACTGAAGCTTTCTTT
>TRBD1|TRBJ1-1|15|many|TRBV7-9
CASSLAEGARTEAFF
TGTGCCAGCAGCTTAGCGGAGGGGGCGCGTACTGAAGCTTTCTTT
>NA|TRBJ2-1|13|once|TRBV7-9
CASSFGGPNEQFF
TGTGCCAGCAGCTTTGGCGGACCCAATGAGCAGTTCTTC
>TRBD1|TRBJ2-2|14|many|TRBV20-1
CSAETGEFTGELFF
TGCAGTGCCGAGACAGGGGAATTCACCGGGGAGCTGTTTTTT
>NA|TRBJ2-6|14|many|TRBV7-8
CASSLGVGANVLTF
TGTGCCAGCAGCTTAGGGGTTGGGGCCAACGTCCTGACTTTC
>NA|TRBJ2-1|11|NA|TRBV5-6
CASSLETRQFF
TGTGCCAGCAGCTTGGAAACACGGCAGTTCTTC
>NA|TRBJ2-1|14|few|TRBV12-3/TRBV12-4
CASSGPVAGGEQFF
TGTGCCAGCAGTGGCCCGGTAGCCGGGGGTGAGCAGTTCTTC
>NA|TRBJ1-1|14|NA|TRBV5-1
CASSGPQANTEAFF
TGCGCCAGCAGCGGTCCACAGGCGAACACTGAAGCTTTCTTT
>NA|TRBJ2-3|17|few|TRBV28
CASSLERKTVSTDTQYF
TGTGCCAGCAGTTTGGAACGGAAGACCGTTAGCACAGATACGCAGTATTTT
>NA|TRBJ1-5|17|NA|TRBV23-1
CASSQPSDRLSNQPQHF
TGCGCCAGCAGTCAACCATCTGACAGGCTTAGCAATCAGCCCCAGCATTTT
>NA|TRBJ2-2|13|few|TRBV12-3/TRBV12-4
CASSEDLAGELFF
TGTGCCAGCAGTGAGGACCTTGCCGGGGAGCTGTTTTTT
>NA|TRBJ2-1|14|NA|TRBV9
CASSPHTSRYEQFF
TGTGCCAGCAGCCCCCACACTAGTCGGTATGAGCAGTTCTTC
>TRBD1|TRBJ2-3|14|NA|TRBV11-2
CASSRDRVTDTQYF
TGTGCCAGCAGCAGGGACAGGGTTACAGATACGCAGTATTTT
>TRBD1|TRBJ2-1|16|few|TRBV3-1
CASRGIQGENYNEQFF
TGTGCCAGCAGGGGAATACAGGGGGAAAACTACAATGAGCAGTTCTTC
>TRBD1|TRBJ2-4|11|NA|TRBV20-1
CSAPDRDIQYF
TGCAGTGCCCCGGACAGGGACATTCAGTACTTC
>NA|TRBJ2-2|17|many|TRBV20-1
CSARALDRRGGVRELFF
TGCAGTGCTAGAGCTTTGGATCGCAGGGGCGGAGTGCGGGAGCTGTTTTTT
>TRBD1|TRBJ1-1|14|few|TRBV29-1
CSVAGGVRPTEAFF
TGCAGCGTTGCAGGGGGCGTTAGGCCAACTGAAGCTTTCTTT
>NA|TRBJ2-2|15|NA|TRBV6-1
CASRIPGAGTGELFF
TGTGCCAGCAGGATTCCAGGGGCGGGGACCGGGGAGCTGTTTTTT
>NA|TRBJ2-7|14|many|TRBV7-2
CASSLAPGYYEQYF
TGTGCCAGCAGCTTAGCGCCGGGGTACTACGAGCAGTACTTC
>NA|TRBJ2-3|15|many|TRBV10-3
CAINIGTRGRDTQYF
TGTGCCATCAATATCGGGACACGTGGAAGGGATACGCAGTATTTT
>NA|TRBJ2-2|14|few|TRBV12-3/TRBV12-4
CASSLTPPLGELFF
TGTGCCAGCAGCCTTACCCCACCCCTCGGGGAGCTGTTTTTT
>TRBD1|TRBJ2-1|13|NA|TRBV29-1
CSVGGTVGVEQFF
TGCAGCGTTGGAGGGACAGTAGGCGTTGAGCAGTTCTTC
>NA|TRBJ2-2|15|NA|TRBV27
CASSPGLWGTGELFF
TGTGCCAGCAGTCCGGGACTGTGGGGCACCGGGGAGCTGTTTTTT
>TRBD1|TRBJ1-4|16|few|TRBV20-1
CSAASGQGAGNEKLFF
TGCAGTGCCGCCTCGGGACAGGGGGCAGGTAATGAAAAACTGTTTTTT
>NA|TRBJ2-2|15|few|TRBV20-1
CSARENAGNTGELFF
TGCAGTGCTAGAGAAAATGCAGGGAACACCGGGGAGCTGTTTTTT
>TRBD2|TRBJ2-3|15|few|TRBV20-1
CSATVLAGGGDTQYF
TGCAGTGCAACAGTACTAGCGGGGGGGGGAGATACGCAGTATTTT
>NA|TRBJ1-1|15|NA|TRBV7-2
CASSPRGGKDTEAFF
TGTGCCAGCAGCCCCCGGGGGGGGAAGGACACTGAAGCTTTCTTT
>NA|TRBJ2-2|16|few|TRBV15
CATSRDKGLPAGELFF
TGTGCCACCAGCAGGGATAAAGGCCTACCGGCCGGGGAGCTGTTTTTT
>NA|TRBJ2-3|14|few|TRBV12-3/TRBV12-4
CASSPPGARDTQYF
TGTGCCAGCAGCCCCCCGGGGGCACGGGATACGCAGTATTTT
>NA|TRBJ2-2|12|few|TRBV5-1
CASSLAGGELFF
TGCGCCAGCAGCTTGGCCGGCGGGGAGCTGTTTTTT
>NA|TRBJ1-1|14|few|TRBV5-6
CASSLNFGDTEAFF
TGTGCCAGCAGCTTAAATTTTGGAGACACTGAAGCTTTCTTT
>NA|TRBJ1-1|15|NA|TRBV7-9
CASSPPHGDHTEAFF
TGTGCCAGCAGCCCGCCACATGGGGACCACACTGAAGCTTTCTTT
>NA|TRBJ2-2|11|many|TRBV29-1
CSVRETGELFF
TGCAGCGTTCGGGAGACCGGGGAGCTGTTTTTT
>NA|TRBJ2-5|12|few|TRBV7-2
CASSLRGETQYF
TGTGCCAGCAGCTTAAGGGGAGAGACCCAGTACTTC
>TRBD1|TRBJ1-2|15|many|TRBV7-9
CASSTTGTGRSGYTF
TGTGCCAGCAGCACAACCGGGACAGGGAGGTCTGGCTACACCTTC
>NA|TRBJ2-1|15|NA|TRBV7-3
CASSVEPGPTVEQFF
TGTGCCAGCAGTGTCGAACCAGGGCCAACGGTTGAGCAGTTCTTC
>TRBD1|TRBJ1-2|13|many|TRBV28
CASSRDRQYGYTF
TGTGCCAGCAGTCGGGACAGGCAATATGGCTACACCTTC
>NA|TRBJ2-2|13|few|TRBV7-7
CASSWGHTGELFF
TGTGCTAGCAGCTGGGGACACACCGGGGAGCTGTTTTTT
>TRBD1|TRBJ2-7|15|few|TRBV12-3/TRBV12-4
CASSEVQGSNYEQYF
TGTGCCAGCAGCGAGGTACAGGGGTCAAACTACGAGCAGTACTTC
>NA|TRBJ2-6|9|NA|TRBV7-9
CATANVLTF
TGTGCCACGGCCAACGTCCTGACTTTC
>NA|TRBJ2-2|13|NA|TRBV7-3
CASSSLRGGELFF
TGTGCCAGCAGCTCCCTTAGAGGGGGGGAGCTGTTTTTT
>TRBD1|TRBJ2-3|17|NA|TRBV5-1
CASSLDGQDLSTDTQYF
TGCGCCAGCAGCTTAGACGGACAGGACTTAAGCACAGATACGCAGTATTTT
>TRBD2|TRBJ2-7|16|few|TRBV6-2/TRBV6-3
CASSPGLAGGSYEQYF
TGTGCCAGCAGCCCCGGTCTAGCGGGAGGCTCCTACGAGCAGTACTTC